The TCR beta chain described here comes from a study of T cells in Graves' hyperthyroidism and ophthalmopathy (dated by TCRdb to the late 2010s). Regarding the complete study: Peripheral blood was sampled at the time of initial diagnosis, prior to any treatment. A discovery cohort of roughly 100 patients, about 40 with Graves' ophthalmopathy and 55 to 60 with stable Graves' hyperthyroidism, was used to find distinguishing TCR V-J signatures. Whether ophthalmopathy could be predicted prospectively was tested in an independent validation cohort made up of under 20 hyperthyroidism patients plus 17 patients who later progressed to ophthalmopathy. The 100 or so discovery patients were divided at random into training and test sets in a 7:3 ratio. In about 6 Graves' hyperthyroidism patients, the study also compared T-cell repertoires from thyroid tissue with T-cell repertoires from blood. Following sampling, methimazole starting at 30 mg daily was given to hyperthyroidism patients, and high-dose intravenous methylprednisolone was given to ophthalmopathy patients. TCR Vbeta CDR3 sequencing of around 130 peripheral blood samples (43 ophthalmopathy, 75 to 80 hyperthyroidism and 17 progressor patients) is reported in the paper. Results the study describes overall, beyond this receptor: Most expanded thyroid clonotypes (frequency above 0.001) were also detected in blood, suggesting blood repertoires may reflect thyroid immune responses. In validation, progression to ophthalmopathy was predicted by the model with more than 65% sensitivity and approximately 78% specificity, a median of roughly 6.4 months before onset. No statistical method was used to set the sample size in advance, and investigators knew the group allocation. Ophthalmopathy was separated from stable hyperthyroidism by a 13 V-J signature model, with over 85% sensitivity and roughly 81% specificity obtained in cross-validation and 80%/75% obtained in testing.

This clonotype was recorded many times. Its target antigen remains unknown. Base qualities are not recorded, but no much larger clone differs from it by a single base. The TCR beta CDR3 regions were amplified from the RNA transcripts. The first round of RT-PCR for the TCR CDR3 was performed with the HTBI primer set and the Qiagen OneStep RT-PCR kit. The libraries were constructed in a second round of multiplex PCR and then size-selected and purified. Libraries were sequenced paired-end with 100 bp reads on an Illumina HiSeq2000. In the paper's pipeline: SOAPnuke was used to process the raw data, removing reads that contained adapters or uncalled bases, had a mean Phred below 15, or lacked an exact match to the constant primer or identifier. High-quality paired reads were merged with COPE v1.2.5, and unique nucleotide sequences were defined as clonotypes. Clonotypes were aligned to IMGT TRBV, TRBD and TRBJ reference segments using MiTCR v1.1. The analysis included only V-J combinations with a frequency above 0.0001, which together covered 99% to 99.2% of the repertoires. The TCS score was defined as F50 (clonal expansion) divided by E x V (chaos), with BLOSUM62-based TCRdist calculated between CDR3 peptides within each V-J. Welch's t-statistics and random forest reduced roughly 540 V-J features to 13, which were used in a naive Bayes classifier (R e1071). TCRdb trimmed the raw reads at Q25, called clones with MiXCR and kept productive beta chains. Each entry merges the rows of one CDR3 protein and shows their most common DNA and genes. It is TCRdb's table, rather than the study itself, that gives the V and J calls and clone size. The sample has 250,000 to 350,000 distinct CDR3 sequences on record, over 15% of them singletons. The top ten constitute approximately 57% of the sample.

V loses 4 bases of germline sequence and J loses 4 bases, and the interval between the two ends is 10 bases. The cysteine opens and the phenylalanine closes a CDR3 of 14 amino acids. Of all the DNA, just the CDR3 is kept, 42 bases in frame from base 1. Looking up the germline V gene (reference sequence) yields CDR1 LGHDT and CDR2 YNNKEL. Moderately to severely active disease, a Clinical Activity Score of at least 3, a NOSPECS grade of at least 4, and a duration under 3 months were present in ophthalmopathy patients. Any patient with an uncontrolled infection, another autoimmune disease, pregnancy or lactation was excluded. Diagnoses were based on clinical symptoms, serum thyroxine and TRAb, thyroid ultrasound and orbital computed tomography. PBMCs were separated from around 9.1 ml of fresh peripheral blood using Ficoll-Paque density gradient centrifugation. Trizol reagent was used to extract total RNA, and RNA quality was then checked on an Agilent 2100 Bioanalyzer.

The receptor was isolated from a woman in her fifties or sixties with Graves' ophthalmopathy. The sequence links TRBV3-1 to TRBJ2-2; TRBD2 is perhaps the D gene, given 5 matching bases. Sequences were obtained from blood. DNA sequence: TGTGCCAGCAGCCGGCAGAGGGTCACCGGGGAGCTGTTTTTT. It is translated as CASSRQRVTGELFF. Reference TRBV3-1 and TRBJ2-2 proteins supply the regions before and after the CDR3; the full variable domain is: DTAVSQTPKYLVTQMGNDKSIKCEQNLGHDTMYWYKQDSKKFLKIMFSYNNKELIINETVPNRFSPKSPDKAHLNLHINSLELGDSAVYFCASSRQRVTGELFFGEGSRLTVL.